This section outlines one T cell receptor (beta chain) sequence together with its context. The length of the CDR3 is 15 residues. In germline, CDR1 is SNHLY, CDR2 FYNNEI. Trimming pared 8 bases from V and 3 bases from J, leaving 19 bases between. Original data processing: Nucleated cell counts were estimated from reference gene primer amplification. TCRdb's copy holds only in-frame clones and misses some; the assay was immunoSEQ multiplex PCR. V and J calls and clone size are given by that table; D and trimming were obtained from the DNA. Among 140,000 or so clones listed, around 84% were seen once. This record comes from a study of blood T cell repertoires in COVID-19. Study information: Sites in the United States, Italy and Spain provided acute and convalescent COVID-19 samples.

The clonotype was recovered from a human donor in a cohort sampled during active COVID-19. The genes are TRBV2 and TRBJ1-2, with a weak D call TRBD1 (6 bases). Sequencing was performed on peripheral blood. The chain's CDR3 is CASVGFGGAHYGYTF. DNA for the CDR3: TGTGCCAGCGTTGGGTTCGGGGGGGCTCACTATGGCTACACCTTC.